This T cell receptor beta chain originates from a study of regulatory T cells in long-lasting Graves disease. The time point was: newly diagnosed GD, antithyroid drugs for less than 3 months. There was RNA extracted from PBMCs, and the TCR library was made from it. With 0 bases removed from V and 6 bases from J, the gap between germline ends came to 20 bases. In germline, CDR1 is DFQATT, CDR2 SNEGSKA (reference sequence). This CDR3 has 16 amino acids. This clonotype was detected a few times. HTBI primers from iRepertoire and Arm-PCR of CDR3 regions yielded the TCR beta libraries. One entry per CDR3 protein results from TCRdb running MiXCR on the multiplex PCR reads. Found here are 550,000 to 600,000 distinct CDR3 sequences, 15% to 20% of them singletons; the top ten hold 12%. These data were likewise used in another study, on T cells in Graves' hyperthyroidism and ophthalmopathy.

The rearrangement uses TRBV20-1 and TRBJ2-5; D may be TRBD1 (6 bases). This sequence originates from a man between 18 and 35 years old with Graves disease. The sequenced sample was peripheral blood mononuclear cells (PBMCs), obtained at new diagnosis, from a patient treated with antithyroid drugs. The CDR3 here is CSARDFEGGFVKTQYF. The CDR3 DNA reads TGCAGTGCTAGAGATTTTGAAGGGGGATTCGTGAAGACCCAGTACTTC.